Listed here are 2 T cell receptor beta chains from one sample, sequenced in a study of cytomegalovirus exposure and HLA in healthy donors. The primer mix had 60 Vbeta and 13 Jbeta primers. The table came from immunoSEQ multiplex PCR; TCRdb's copy has only in-frame clones and leaves some out. In the table there are approximately 110,000 clones, 55% to 65% of which are singletons. Specimen: PBMCs. The receptors derive from a young woman in good health and CMV-seronegative.

V and J are TRBV28 and TRBJ1-2; a weak D match, TRBD1 (5 bases). Deletions cut 4 bases from V and 4 bases from J, with 19 bases between. From germline, CDR1 is MDHEN and CDR2 SYDVKM. CDR3 length: 16 residues. The CDR3: CASSSLWGVGLYGYTF. The CDR3, as DNA: TGTGCCAGCAGTTCTTTGTGGGGGGTGGGACTCTATGGCTACACCTTC.

The chain employs TRBV6-5 and TRBJ1-2; 8 bases agree with TRBD1. Unmatched junction bases numbered 4, after V lost 6 bases and J lost 4 bases. CDR3 length: 13 amino acids. Germline CDR1 and CDR2: MNHEY and SVGAGI. The CDR3 nucleotides read TGTGCCAGCAGCCCGACAGGGGCCTATGGCTACACCTTC. It yields the protein CASSPTGAYGYTF.